The T cell receptor (beta chain) described here comes from a study of blood T cell repertoires in COVID-19. Germline assignment: CDR1 MDHEN and CDR2 SYDVKM. The CDR3 consists of 19 residues. Trimming removed 2 bases from V and 2 bases from J, with 25 bases in between. Sequenced by immunoSEQ multiplex PCR; TCRdb stores in-frame clones only, minus some. In the table there are roughly 250,000 clones, approximately 86% of which are singletons. The chain employs TRBV28 and TRBJ2-7; possible D gene TRBD1, 6 bases. This receptor was taken from a woman in her twenties or thirties with acute COVID-19. Sequencing input: PBMCs or T cells enriched from blood (not recorded which). Here the CDR3 DNA reads TGTGCCAGCAGTTTAGGGGGCCCCGGGCGGCTTAGGGTAACCTACGAGCAGTACTTC. Its protein is CASSLGGPGRLRVTYEQYF.